This T cell receptor beta chain came from a study of glioma-infiltrating T cells after dendritic cell vaccination. The CDR3 is 15 residues long. Germline V gives CDR1 SGHDN, CDR2 FVKESK. V dropped 2 bases and J dropped 2; count of bases not matched to a gene: 1. This clone has a handful of counts. Up to 2 ug genomic DNA was used for TCRB CDR3 amplification. This table comes from immunoSEQ multiplex PCR, and its TCRdb copy is limited to in-frame clones, with some not included. The top ten hold under 40% of the sample, which has roughly 23,000 clones, roughly 78% seen once. This sample comprised blood, obtained before dendritic cell vaccination. The chain is built from TRBV14 and TRBJ2-2; 8 nucleotides agree with TRBD2. The sequence was collected from a human donor with glioblastoma. The CDR3 nucleotides read TGTGCCAGCAGCCAAATAGCGGGAAACACCGGGGAGCTGTTTTTT. This sequence encodes CASSQIAGNTGELFF. Full variable domain (rest looked up from reference TRBV14 and TRBJ2-2): EAGVTQFPSHSVIEKGQTVTLRCDPISGHDNLYWYRRVMGKEIKFLLHFVKESKQDESGMPNNRFLAERTGGTYSTLKVQPAELEDSGVYFCASSQIAGNTGELFFGEGSRLTVL.